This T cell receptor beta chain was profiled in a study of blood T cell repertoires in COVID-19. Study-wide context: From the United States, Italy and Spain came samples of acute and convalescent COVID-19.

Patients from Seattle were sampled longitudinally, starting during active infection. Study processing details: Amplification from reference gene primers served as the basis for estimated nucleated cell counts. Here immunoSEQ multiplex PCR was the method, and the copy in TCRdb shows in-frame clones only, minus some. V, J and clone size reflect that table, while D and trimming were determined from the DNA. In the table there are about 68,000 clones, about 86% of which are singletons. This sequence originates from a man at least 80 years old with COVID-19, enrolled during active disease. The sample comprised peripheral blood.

The CDR3, as DNA: TGTGCCAGCAGCTCCCGGGACAGGGATGGGTCTGGAAACACCATATATTTT. Its protein product is CASSSRDRDGSGNTIYF. This sequence joins TRBV5-5 and TRBJ1-3, with TRBD1 identical over 9 bases. The CDR3 consists of 17 residues. Germline assignment: CDR1 SGHKS and CDR2 YYEKEE (reference sequence). Germline trimming cut 3 bases from V and 1 base from J; bases unmatched to any gene: 8. Supplemented by reference TRBV5-5 and TRBJ1-3, the full variable domain reads DAGVTQSPTHLIKTRGQQVTLRCSPISGHKSVSWYQQVLGQGPQFIFQYYEKEERGRGNFPDRFSARQFPNYSSELNVNALLLGDSALYLCASSSRDRDGSGNTIYFGEGSWLTVV.